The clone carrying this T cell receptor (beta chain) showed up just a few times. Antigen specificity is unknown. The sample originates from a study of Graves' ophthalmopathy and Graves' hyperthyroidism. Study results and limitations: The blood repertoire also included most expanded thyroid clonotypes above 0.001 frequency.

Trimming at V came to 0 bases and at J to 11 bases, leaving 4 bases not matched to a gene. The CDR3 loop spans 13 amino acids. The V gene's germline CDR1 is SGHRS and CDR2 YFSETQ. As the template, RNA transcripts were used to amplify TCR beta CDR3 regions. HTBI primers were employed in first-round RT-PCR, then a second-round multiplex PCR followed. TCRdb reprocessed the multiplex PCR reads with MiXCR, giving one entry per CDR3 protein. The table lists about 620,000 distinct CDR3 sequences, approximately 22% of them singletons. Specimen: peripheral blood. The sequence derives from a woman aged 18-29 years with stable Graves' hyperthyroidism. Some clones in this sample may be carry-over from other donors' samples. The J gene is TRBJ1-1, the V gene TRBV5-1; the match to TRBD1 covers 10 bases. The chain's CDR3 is CASSLEDRGGAFF. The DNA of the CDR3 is TGCGCCAGCAGCTTGGAGGACAGGGGGGGGGCTTTCTTT. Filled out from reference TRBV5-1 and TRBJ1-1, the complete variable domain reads KAGVTQTPRYLIKTRGQQVTLSCSPISGHRSVSWYQQTPGQGLQFLFEYFSETQRNKGNFPGRFSGRQFSNSRSEMNVSTLELGDSALYLCASSLEDRGGAFFGQGTRLTVV.